The clone carrying this TCR beta chain has more than one count but fewer than ten. Its antigen remains unknown. This specimen comes from a study of blood T cells in healthy people across ages. The sample, around 10 milliliters of peripheral blood, was drawn from each donor. Regarding the study as a whole: Expanded clonotype shifts may have been confounded, as the donors had an unknown CMV status. The long-lived group displayed more naive CD4+ cells, plus higher diversity, than the aged donors did. It was held that the diversity estimates obtained from one million T cells were underestimates.

The authors ran a second PCR of about 7 to 11 cycles using a sample-barcoded 5' primer and a J-beta primer mix. Using its own MiXCR run on the 5' RACE reads, TCRdb lists one record per CDR3 protein. This table has 650,000 to 1,000,000 distinct CDR3 sequences, under 40% appearing once. V was shortened by 0 bases and J by 4 bases, with 11 bases between the two germline ends. There are 15 residues in the CDR3. Germline V gene sequence: CDR1 SGDLS, CDR2 YYNGEE. This sequence joins TRBV9 and TRBJ2-1, with D perhaps matching TRBD2 (6 bases). The sequenced material came from blood. This clonotype was sampled from a man aged 18 to 30 in good health. The CDR3 sequence: CASSVGGEQYNEQFF. The CDR3 DNA reads as TGTGCCAGCAGCGTAGGCGGGGAACAGTACAATGAGCAGTTCTTC.